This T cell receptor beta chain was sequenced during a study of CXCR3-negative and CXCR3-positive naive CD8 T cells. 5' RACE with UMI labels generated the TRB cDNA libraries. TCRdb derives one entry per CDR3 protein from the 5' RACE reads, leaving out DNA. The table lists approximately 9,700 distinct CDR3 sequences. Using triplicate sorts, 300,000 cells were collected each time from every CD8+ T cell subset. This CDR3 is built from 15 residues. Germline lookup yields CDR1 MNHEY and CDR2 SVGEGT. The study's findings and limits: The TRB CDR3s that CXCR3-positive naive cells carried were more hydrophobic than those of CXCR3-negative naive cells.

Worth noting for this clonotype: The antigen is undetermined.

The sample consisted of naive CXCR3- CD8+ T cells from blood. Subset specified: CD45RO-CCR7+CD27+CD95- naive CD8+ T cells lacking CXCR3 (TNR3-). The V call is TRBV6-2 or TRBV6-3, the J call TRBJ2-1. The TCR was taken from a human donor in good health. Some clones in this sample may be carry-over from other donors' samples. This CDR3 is CASSKAGASYNEKFF.